This T cell receptor beta chain is from a study of graft-versus-host responses after intestinal transplantation. Across the study: All of the recipients had induction that used anti-thymocyte globulin, then tacrolimus and steroids for approximately 3 years. General study findings and limits: Circulating GvH clones peaking coincided with falling HvG clones soon after transplant.

In the case of this clone: The antigen is not known.

TCRdb's copy holds only in-frame clones and misses some; the assay was immunoSEQ multiplex PCR. The sample records around 97,000 clones, roughly 91% being singletons. Trimming removed 4 bases from V and 0 bases from J, with 10 bases in between. The germline V gene encodes CDR1 LGHNA and CDR2 YSLEER. This CDR3 region has 14 residues. This material consisted of unstimulated CD4+ T cells sorted from spleen or lymph node cells, taken before transplant. The genes are TRBV4-3 and TRBJ2-7; no firm D call. This TCR was recovered from a human donor who was the organ donor for an intestinal transplant. The CDR3 bases are TGCGCCAGCAGCCGGGCTCAAAGCTCCTACGAGCAGTACTTC. It codes for CASSRAQSSYEQYF.